A single sample gave rise to the 19 T cell receptor beta chains below, sequenced in a study of blood T cells in healthy people across ages. A second PCR, run for about 7 to 11 cycles, used a sample-barcoded 5' primer plus a J-beta primer mix. TCRdb recomputed calls from the 5' RACE reads with MiXCR, one row per CDR3 protein. The sample records about 1.6 million distinct CDR3 sequences, almost 35% being singletons. Sample: blood. The receptors were gathered from a woman younger than 45 in good health.

The rearrangement links TRBV5-1 to TRBJ1-1; D possibly corresponds to TRBD1 (6 bases). The CDR3 loop spans 14 amino acids. Germline assignment: CDR1 SGHRS and CDR2 YFSETQ. V was shortened by 3 bases and J by 8 bases, with 17 bases between the two germline ends. The CDR3 region is CASSSTGTPWEAFF. The DNA for the CDR3 is TGCGCCAGCAGCTCCACCGGGACACCATGGGAAGCTTTCTTT.

This clonotype was detected a few times. The chain combines TRBV7-2 with TRBJ1-5; possible D gene TRBD1, 5 bases. V dropped 2 bases and J dropped 7 bases, with 12 bases sitting between them. Germline CDR1 and CDR2: SGHTA and FQGNSA. CDR3 length: 14 amino acids. As DNA, the CDR3 is TGTGCCAGCAGCTTATTTAAGGGGACCCAGCCCCAGCATTTT. Amino acid sequence: CASSLFKGTQPQHF.

This clonotype has a count of ten or more. V and J are TRBV28 and TRBJ2-6, with a tentative D call TRBD1 (6 bases). V was clipped by 2 bases and J by 3 bases, with 11 bases between them. CDR1 and CDR2 (germline): MDHEN, SYDVKM. CDR3 length: 16 residues. CDR3 bases: TGTGCCAGCAGTTTAGTACAGGGAAGTGGGGCCAACGTCCTGACTTTC. It yields the protein CASSLVQGSGANVLTF.

This clonotype was observed a handful of times. V usage is TRBV25-1 and J usage is TRBJ1-1, with unresolved D. This CDR3 spans 13 amino acids. The ends were cut back, 4 bases at V and 5 bases at J, with 11 bases in the middle. CDR1 and CDR2 from the germline V gene are MGHDK and SYGVNS. CDR3 amino acids: CASSVGGWTEAFF. DNA for the CDR3: TGTGCCAGCAGTGTGGGAGGCTGGACTGAAGCTTTCTTT. The complete variable domain, with remaining parts taken from reference TRBV25-1 and TRBJ1-1, reads EADIYQTPRYLVIGTGKKITLECSQTMGHDKMYWYQQDPGMELHLIHYSYGVNSTEKGDLSSESTVSRIRTEHFPLTLESARPSHTSQYLCASSVGGWTEAFFGQGTRLTVV.

Concerning this clonotype: A much larger clone differs from this one at a single base, so this may be a read error. This chain joins TRBV7-3 and TRBJ2-5; TRBD2 agrees at 11 bases. In germline, CDR1 is SGHTA, CDR2 FQGTGA. With 5 bases clipped from V and 7 bases from J, the junction kept 12 bases outside the gene matches. The CDR3 runs 16 residues. As DNA, the CDR3 is TGTGCCAGCAGCCCTCAGTCTAGCGGGAGGATTTGGACCCAGTACTTC. It specifies CASSPQSSGRIWTQYF.

The rearrangement joins TRBV28 to TRBJ2-5; no clear D. Germline V gene lookup returns CDR1 MDHEN and CDR2 SYDVKM. The CDR3 contains 14 residues. V was shortened by 6 bases and J by 1 base, with 12 bases between the two germline ends. CDR3 region: CASSRSLGQETQYF. In nucleotides, the CDR3 is TGTGCCAGCAGCCGCTCCCTGGGCCAAGAGACCCAGTACTTC. The full variable domain, rest sourced from reference TRBV28 and TRBJ2-5, is DVKVTQSSRYLVKRTGEKVFLECVQDMDHENMFWYRQDPGLGLRLIYFSYDVKMKEKGDIPEGYSVSREKKERFSLILESASTNQTSMYLCASSRSLGQETQYFGPGTRLLVL.

This clonotype was seen repeatedly, ten times or more. The gene calls are TRBV20-1 and TRBJ2-3, with 11 bases aligning to TRBD2. Germline values: CDR1 DFQATT, CDR2 SNEGSKA (reference sequence). The CDR3 totals 16 residues. Germline trimming cut 3 bases from V and 4 bases from J; bases unmatched to any gene: 9. CDR3 coding DNA: TGCAGTGCTAGCGGTGGTGGTAGCGGGAGGGCAGATACGCAGTATTTT. The encoded protein is CSASGGGSGRADTQYF.

This clonotype has just a few counts. J is TRBJ1-2 and V is TRBV5-4; D gene unclear. The germline V and J ends were trimmed by 0 bases and 5 bases, with 14 bases remaining between them. Germline V gene sequence: CDR1 SGHNT, CDR2 YYREEE (reference sequence). The CDR3 is 15 residues long. CDR3 sequence reads: CASSLDGLGAYGYTF. The CDR3 DNA reads TGTGCCAGCAGCTTGGATGGGTTGGGAGCATATGGCTACACCTTC.

There are a few counts of this clonotype. This sequence joins TRBV6-1 and TRBJ2-3; D not resolved. CDR1 is MNHNS and CDR2 is SASEGT in the germline V gene. CDR3 length: 14 residues. Trimming removed 4 bases at V and 2 bases at J, with 10 bases between. This CDR3 is CASSALSLTDTQYF. The CDR3 DNA sequence: TGTGCCAGCAGTGCCCTATCTCTCACAGATACGCAGTATTTT.

This clonotype was seen more than once but under ten times. V and J are TRBV24-1 and TRBJ2-1, with D possibly matching TRBD2 (5 bases). This CDR3 contains 15 residues. Germline CDR1 and CDR2: KGHDR and SFDVKD. Between the trimmed V and J ends, which lost 3 bases and 4 bases, there was a span of 12 bases. The CDR3 coding sequence is TGTGCCACCAGTGATCGGCTAGCCCCATACAATGAGCAGTTCTTC. This gives the protein CATSDRLAPYNEQFF.

Points on this clonotype: Possible read error: a much larger clone is one base away. The chain links TRBV12-3 or TRBV12-4 to TRBJ2-7, with D tentatively TRBD2 (7 bases). The CDR3 length is 15 residues. V lost 1 base and J lost 7, with 17 bases in between. CDR3 sequence reads: CASSLEGGLANEQYF. CDR3 nucleotides: TGTGCCAGCAGTTTAGAGGGGGGGCTAGCTAATGAGCAGTACTTC.

About this clonotype: Its ends do not fully match the called genes, so a read error is possible. This chain joins TRBV5-1 and TRBJ2-5; perhaps TRBD2 as D (6 bases). Germline V gives CDR1 SGHRS, CDR2 YFSETQ. This CDR3 contains 14 residues. This CDR3 is CASSSRRAWETRYF. The DNA for the CDR3 is TGCGCCAGCAGCAGTCGGAGGGCCTGGGAGACCCGGTACTTC.

This chain joins TRBV4-1 and TRBJ2-5; D unresolved. The CDR3 is 13 residues long. The V end was cut by 0 bases, the J end by 7 bases, with 9 bases between. The germline gives CDR1 MGHRA, CDR2 YSYEKL. CDR3 DNA: TGCGCCAGCAGCCAAGACCCCCTGGGGACCCAGTACTTC. It encodes CASSQDPLGTQYF.

The J gene is TRBJ2-7, the V gene TRBV20-1; D gene unclear. Germline V CDR1 and CDR2: DFQATT, SNEGSKA (reference sequence). V was shortened by 3 bases and J by 5 bases, with 11 bases between the two germline ends. This CDR3 is built from 12 residues. The CDR3 reads CSARGYIDEQYF. CDR3 in DNA: TGCAGTGCTAGGGGGTATATAGACGAGCAGTACTTC.

This clonotype occurred a few times. This chain uses TRBV12-3 or TRBV12-4 with TRBJ2-7, with 10 positions matching TRBD1. The V segment lost 9 bases and the J segment 2 bases; nucleotides outside the gene matches: 4. There are 13 residues in the CDR3. The CDR3 spells CASKGTGAYEQYF. The DNA of the CDR3 is TGTGCCAGTAAGGGGACAGGGGCCTACGAGCAGTACTTC.

This chain uses TRBV21-1 with TRBJ1-2; the table's TRBD1 call for D was not verified on the DNA. TRBV21-1 is a recognized pseudogene. This CDR3 contains 16 residues. DNA of the CDR3: TGTGCCAGCAGGGCGGACAGGGGCGTCGTCCGGAGAGGCTACACCTTC. Protein sequence: CASRADRGVVRRGYTF.

J is TRBJ1-1 and V is TRBV27, with 7 nucleotides matching TRBD1. CDR3 length: 12 residues. Per the germline V gene, CDR1 is MNHEY and CDR2 is SMNVEV (reference sequence). Trimming took 3 bases from V and 7 from J; bases not matched to a gene: 2. The CDR3 spells CASSFHRGEAFF. As DNA, the CDR3 is TGTGCCAGCAGTTTCCACAGGGGTGAAGCTTTCTTT.

The chain is built from TRBV29-1 and TRBJ2-2, with 9 bases aligning to TRBD2. The CDR3 consists of 14 residues. V shed 7 bases and J 5 bases; nucleotides not matched to a gene: 8. The V gene's germline CDR1 is SQVTM and CDR2 ANQGSEA. The CDR3 spells CSATGTSSTGELFF. In nucleotides, the CDR3 is TGCAGCGCTACCGGGACTAGCTCTACCGGGGAGCTGTTTTTT.

The chain carries TRBV6-2 or TRBV6-3 and TRBJ2-1, with 11 bases that match TRBD2. CDR1 and CDR2 (germline): MNHEY, SVGEGT. The CDR3 consists of 15 residues. Unmatched junction bases numbered 4, after V lost 6 bases and J lost 3 bases. In DNA, the CDR3 is TGTGCCAGCAGGCCGACTAGCGGGATCTACAATGAGCAGTTCTTC. Translated: CASRPTSGIYNEQFF.